This T cell receptor beta chain was identified in a study of T cells after yellow fever vaccination. The ends were cut back, 2 bases at V and 7 bases at J, with 8 bases in the middle. The CDR3 extends over 12 amino acids. Looked up from germline, CDR1 is KGHSH and CDR2 is LQKENI. Findings and limits, study-wide: Most clones from primary vaccination were detected again post-booster (around 96% CD4, about 85% CD8).

For this clonotype: The antigen is not known.

5'RACE template switching added a universal primer site and UMIs to TCR cDNA. TCRdb redid the calling of the 5' RACE reads with MiXCR, one entry per CDR3 protein. Counted here are some 350,000 distinct CDR3 sequences, 3% to 4.5% occurring once; the ten biggest clones make up 20% to 25%. The sample in question was PBMCs, obtained 5 days after the yellow fever booster vaccination. V and J are TRBV18 and TRBJ2-5; no firm D call. This TCR derives from a man younger than 35 who received the YFV17D yellow fever vaccine. The DNA of the CDR3 is TGTGCCAGCTCACCAGAAGAAGGGACCCAGTACTTC. Its translation: CASSPEEGTQYF. The entire variable domain, with the rest obtained from reference TRBV18 and TRBJ2-5, is as follows: NAGVMQNPRHLVRRRGQEARLRCSPMKGHSHVYWYRQLPEEGLKFMVYLQKENIIDESGMPKERFSAEFPKEGPSILRIQQVVRGDSAAYFCASSPEEGTQYFGPGTRLLVL.